Listed here are 15 T cell receptor beta chains from one sample, sequenced in a study of shared clonotypes between healthy human individuals. Measured with immunoSEQ multiplex PCR; TCRdb has only the in-frame clones, and not every one. The profile shows roughly 2,000,000 clones, 90% to 95% of them singletons. Positive CCR7 selection of CD45RO-negative cells yielded the naive CD8 cells, and terminally differentiated effector memory CD45RA+ cells were excluded. What was sequenced was naive CD8+ T cells from PBMCs. Every receptor here comes from a man aged 18 to 35 in good health. Some clones in this sample may be carry-over from other donors' samples.

The chain uses TRBV4-3 and TRBJ2-1, with D possibly called TRBD1 or TRBD2 (5 bases each). V shed 5 bases and J shed 7 bases, with 18 bases lying between them. CDR3 length equals 15 residues. The germline V gene has CDR1 LGHNA and CDR2 YSLEER. The CDR3 DNA sequence: TGCGCCAGCAGCACCCGAGGGCCAGGGACGAATGAGCAGTTCTTC. It specifies CASSTRGPGTNEQFF.

The rearrangement links TRBV11-1 to TRBJ1-1, with D perhaps matching TRBD1 (5 bases). This CDR3 is built from 14 residues. Germline lookup yields CDR1 SGHAT and CDR2 FQDESV (reference sequence). V was shortened by 4 bases and J by 0 bases, with 9 bases between the two germline ends. CDR3 residues: CASSSQGLNTEAFF. The CDR3, as DNA: TGTGCCAGCAGCTCCCAGGGTCTGAACACTGAAGCTTTCTTT. Complete variable domain (other parts from reference TRBV11-1 and TRBJ1-1): EAEVAQSPRYKITEKSQAVAFWCDPISGHATLYWYRQILGQGPELLVQFQDESVVDDSQLPKDRFSAERLKGVDSTLKIQPAELGDSAMYLCASSSQGLNTEAFFGQGTRLTVV.

This clone has more than one count but fewer than ten. V gene TRBV27 combines with J gene TRBJ1-5; D might be TRBD1 (5 bases). Germline CDR1 and CDR2: MNHEY and SMNVEV (reference sequence). This CDR3 is built from 13 residues. The V end lost 7 bases, the J end lost 3 bases, and 10 bases lay between the germline ends. The CDR3 coding sequence is TGTGCCAGCAAGGTAGGGGCCAATCAGCCCCAGCATTTT. Translating it yields CASKVGANQPQHF.

V usage is TRBV13 and J usage is TRBJ2-7, with D possibly called TRBD1 or TRBD2 (5 bases each). The CDR3 runs to 16 residues. Trimming took off 2 bases at V and 4 bases at J, with 18 bases between the two ends. Per germline, CDR1 PRHDT and CDR2 FYEKMQ (reference sequence). Here the CDR3 DNA reads TGTGCCAGCAGCTTAACCCCCGGGACCGGGGATTACGAGCAGTACTTC. Its protein product is CASSLTPGTGDYEQYF.

The J gene is TRBJ2-2, the V gene TRBV6-5; D unclear. In germline, CDR1 is MNHEY, CDR2 SVGAGI. Trimming removed 6 bases at V and 1 base at J, with 9 bases between. This CDR3 is built from 14 residues. The CDR3, as DNA: TGTGCCAGCAGCTGGGCCCTGAACACCGGGGAGCTGTTTTTT. This sequence encodes CASSWALNTGELFF.

The chain has TRBV5-1 and TRBJ2-1; TRBD1 or TRBD2 may be the D gene (5 bases each). Germline CDR1 is SGHRS and CDR2 is YFSETQ. The CDR3 is 15 amino acids. The germline V and J ends were trimmed by 0 bases and 2 bases, with 9 bases remaining between them. The CDR3 sequence is CASSLERGPYNEQFF. CDR3 nucleotide sequence: TGCGCCAGCAGCTTGGAGAGGGGTCCCTACAATGAGCAGTTCTTC.

The V call is TRBV4-1, the J call TRBJ2-6; D may be TRBD1 (5 bases). This CDR3 spans 17 amino acids. The germline V and J ends were trimmed by 0 bases and 2 bases, with 11 bases remaining between them. Per germline, CDR1 MGHRA and CDR2 YSYEKL. The CDR3 sequence: CASSQDRRATGANVLTF. CDR3 DNA sequence: TGCGCCAGCAGCCAAGATCGCAGGGCGACTGGGGCCAACGTCCTGACTTTC.

Regarding this clone: The sample contains more than one DNA sequence encoding this CDR3. The chain couples TRBV9 to TRBJ1-1; a weak D match, TRBD1 (6 bases). V lost 4 bases and J lost 2, with 12 bases in between. CDR1 and CDR2 (germline): SGDLS, YYNGEE. This CDR3 has 14 residues. CDR3 sequence (DNA): TGTGCCAGCAGCCCCCGGACAGTAAACACTGAAGCTTTCTTT. Protein product: CASSPRTVNTEAFF.

The CDR3 spells CASSLPDRGPSNEQFF. The CDR3 region has the DNA TGTGCCAGCAGCCTACCGGACAGGGGACCCTCGAATGAGCAGTTCTTC. The V gene is TRBV5-6, the J gene TRBJ2-1; 9 bases fit TRBD1. CDR1 is SGHDT and CDR2 is YYEEEE in the germline V gene. The CDR3 extends over 16 amino acids. Trimming removed 4 bases from V and 7 bases from J; junction bases left unmatched: 12.

The J gene is TRBJ1-5, the V gene TRBV27, with D possibly being TRBD1 (5 bases). Germline V gives CDR1 MNHEY, CDR2 SMNVEV (reference sequence). V was cut by 4 bases and J by 5 bases, with 18 bases left in between. CDR3 length: 16 residues. CDR3 sequence reads: CASSSEGLQTDQPQHF. The CDR3 DNA reads TGTGCCAGCAGTTCGGAGGGTCTACAGACAGATCAGCCCCAGCATTTT.

V gene TRBV6-1 combines with J gene TRBJ2-7, with D perhaps matching TRBD1 or TRBD2 (5 bases each). Germline CDR1 MNHNS, CDR2 SASEGT. The CDR3 is made up of 13 amino acids. Trimming stripped 3 bases from V and 2 bases from J, with 8 bases between. The CDR3 region is CASSEGVPYEQYF. Here the CDR3 DNA reads TGTGCCAGCAGTGAGGGGGTTCCCTACGAGCAGTACTTC.

The rearrangement joins TRBV11-3 to TRBJ2-2; D is unclear. Germline V gene lookup returns CDR1 SGHNT and CDR2 YENEEA. V was shortened by 1 base and J by 2 bases, with 17 bases between the two germline ends. The CDR3 is 18 amino acids. The CDR3 DNA follows: TGTGCCAGCAGCTTAGTAGGGTACGAAGGACCCAACACCGGGGAGCTGTTTTTT. Protein: CASSLVGYEGPNTGELFF.

The rearrangement joins TRBV6-5 to TRBJ2-7, with D unresolved. Per the germline V gene, CDR1 is MNHEY and CDR2 is SVGAGI. This CDR3 is 13 amino acids long. V was shortened by 5 bases and J by 2 bases, with 10 bases between the two germline ends. The CDR3 region has the DNA TGTGCCAGCAGTCCTGACTTTGCCTACGAGCAGTACTTC. Its protein product is CASSPDFAYEQYF.

The chain is built from TRBV28 and TRBJ2-5; 7 nucleotides match TRBD1. The junction had 9 bases not matched to a gene; V was cut back by 3 bases and J by 2 bases. The CDR3 consists of 16 residues. Germline loops: CDR1 MDHEN, CDR2 SYDVKM. The CDR3 bases are TGTGCCAGCAGTTTCCTCCGGGACAGAAGGCAAGAGACCCAGTACTTC. It translates to CASSFLRDRRQETQYF.

The J gene is TRBJ2-7, the V gene TRBV7-6, with 8 nucleotides matching TRBD2. The V gene end was trimmed by 6 bases and the J gene end by 0 bases; junction bases not matched to a gene: 7. There are 15 residues in the CDR3. Germline V gene lookup returns CDR1 SGHVS and CDR2 FNYEAQ. The CDR3 loop is CASRVLAANSYEQYF. The CDR3 DNA follows: TGTGCCAGCAGGGTACTAGCGGCGAACTCCTACGAGCAGTACTTC.